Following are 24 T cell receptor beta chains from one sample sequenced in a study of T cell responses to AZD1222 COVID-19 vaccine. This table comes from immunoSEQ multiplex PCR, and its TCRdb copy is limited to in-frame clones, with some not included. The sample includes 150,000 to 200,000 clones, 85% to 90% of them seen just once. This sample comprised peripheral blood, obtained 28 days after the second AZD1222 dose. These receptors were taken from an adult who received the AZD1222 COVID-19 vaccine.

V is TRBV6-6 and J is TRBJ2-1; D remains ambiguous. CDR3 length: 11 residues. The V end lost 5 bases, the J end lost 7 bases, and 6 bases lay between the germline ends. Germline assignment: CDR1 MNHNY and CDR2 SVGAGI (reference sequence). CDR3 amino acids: CASSTRNEQFF. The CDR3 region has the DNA TGTGCCAGCAGTACGAGGAATGAGCAGTTCTTC.

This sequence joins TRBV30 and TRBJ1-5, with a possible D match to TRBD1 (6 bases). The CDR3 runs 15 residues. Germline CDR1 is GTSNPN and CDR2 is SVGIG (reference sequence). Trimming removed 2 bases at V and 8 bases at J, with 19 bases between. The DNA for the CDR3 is TGTGCCTGGAGTACCGGGACCGCAGGGGAGAAGCCCCAGCATTTT. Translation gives CAWSTGTAGEKPQHF. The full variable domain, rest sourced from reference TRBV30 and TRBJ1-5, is SQTIHQWPATLVQPVGSPLSLECTVEGTSNPNLYWYRQAAGRGLQLLFYSVGIGQISSEVPQNLSASRPQDRQFILSSKKLLLSDSGFYLCAWSTGTAGEKPQHFGDGTRLSIL.

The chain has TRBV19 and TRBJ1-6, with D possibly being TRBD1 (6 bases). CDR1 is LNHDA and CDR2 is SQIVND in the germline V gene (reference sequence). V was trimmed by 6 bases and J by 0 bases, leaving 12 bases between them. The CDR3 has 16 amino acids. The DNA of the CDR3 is TGTGCCAGTAGCATTACAGGGAGCTCCTATAATTCACCCCTCCACTTT. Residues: CASSITGSSYNSPLHF.

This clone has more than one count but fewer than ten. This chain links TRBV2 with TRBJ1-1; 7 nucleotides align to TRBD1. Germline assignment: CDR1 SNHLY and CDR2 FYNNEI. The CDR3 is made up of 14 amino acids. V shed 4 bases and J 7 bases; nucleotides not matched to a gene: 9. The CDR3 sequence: CASSAGTVKSEAFF. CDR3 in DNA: TGTGCCAGCAGTGCCGGGACAGTGAAGAGTGAAGCTTTCTTT.

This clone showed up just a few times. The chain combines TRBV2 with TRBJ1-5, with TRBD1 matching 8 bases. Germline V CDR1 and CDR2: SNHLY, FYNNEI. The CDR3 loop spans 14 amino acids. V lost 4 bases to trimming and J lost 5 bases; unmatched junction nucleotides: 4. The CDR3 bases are TGTGCCAGCAGTGGGACAGGGCCGGATCAGCCCCAGCATTTT. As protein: CASSGTGPDQPQHF.

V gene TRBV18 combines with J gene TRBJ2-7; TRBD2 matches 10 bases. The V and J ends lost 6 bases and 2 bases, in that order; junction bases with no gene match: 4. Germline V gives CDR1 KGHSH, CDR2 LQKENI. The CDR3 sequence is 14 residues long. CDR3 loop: CASSASGGAYEQYF. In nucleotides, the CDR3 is TGTGCCAGCTCCGCTAGCGGGGGAGCCTACGAGCAGTACTTC.

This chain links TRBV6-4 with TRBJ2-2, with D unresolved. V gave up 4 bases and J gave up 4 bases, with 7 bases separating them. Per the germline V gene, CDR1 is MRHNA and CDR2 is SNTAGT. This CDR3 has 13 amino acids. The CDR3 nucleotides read TGTGCCAGCAGTGGTCAGCCCACCGGGGAGCTGTTTTTT. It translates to CASSGQPTGELFF.

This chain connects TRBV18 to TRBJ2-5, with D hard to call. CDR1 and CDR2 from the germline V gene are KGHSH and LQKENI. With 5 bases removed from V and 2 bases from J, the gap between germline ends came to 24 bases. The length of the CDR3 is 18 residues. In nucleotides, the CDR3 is TGTGCCAGCTCAGCCGGCCCACCCGTTGGCCCACTTCAAGAGACCCAGTACTTC. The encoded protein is CASSAGPPVGPLQETQYF.

CDR3: CASSYTRQGAGGGYTF. The CDR3 DNA reads as TGTGCCAGCAGTTACACCCGACAGGGGGCTGGAGGAGGCTACACCTTC. The chain recombines TRBV6-5 with TRBJ1-2, with 10 bases identical to TRBD1. The CDR3 has 16 amino acids. Trimming removed 2 bases from V and 8 bases from J; junction bases left unmatched: 11. Germline V gives CDR1 MNHEY, CDR2 SVGAGI.

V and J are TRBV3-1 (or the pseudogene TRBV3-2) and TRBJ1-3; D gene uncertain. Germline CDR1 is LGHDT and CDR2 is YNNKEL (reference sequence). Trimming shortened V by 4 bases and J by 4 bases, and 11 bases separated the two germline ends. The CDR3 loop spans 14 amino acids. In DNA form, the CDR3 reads TGTGCCAGCAGCCTCCTGCCTCTAGGAAACACCATATATTTT. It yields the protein CASSLLPLGNTIYF.

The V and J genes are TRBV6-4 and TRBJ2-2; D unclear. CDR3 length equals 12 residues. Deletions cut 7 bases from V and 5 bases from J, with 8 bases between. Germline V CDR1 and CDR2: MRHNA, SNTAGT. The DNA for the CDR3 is TGTGCCAGCACCGCATATACCGGGGAGCTGTTTTTT. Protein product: CASTAYTGELFF.

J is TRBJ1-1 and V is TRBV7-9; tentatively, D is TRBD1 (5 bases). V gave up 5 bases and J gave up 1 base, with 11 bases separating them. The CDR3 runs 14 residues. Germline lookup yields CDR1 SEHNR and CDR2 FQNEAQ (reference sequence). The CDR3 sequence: CASSGEDTNTEAFF. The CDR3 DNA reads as TGTGCCAGCAGCGGAGAGGACACGAACACTGAAGCTTTCTTT. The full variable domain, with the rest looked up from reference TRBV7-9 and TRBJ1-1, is DTGVSQNPRHKITKRGQNVTFRCDPISEHNRLYWYRQTLGQGPEFLTYFQNEAQLEKSRLLSDRFSAERPKGSFSTLEIQRTEQGDSAMYLCASSGEDTNTEAFFGQGTRLTVV.

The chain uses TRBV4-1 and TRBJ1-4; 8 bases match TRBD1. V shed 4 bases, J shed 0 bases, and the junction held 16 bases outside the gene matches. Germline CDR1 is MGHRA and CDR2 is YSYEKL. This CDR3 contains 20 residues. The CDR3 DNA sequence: TGCGCCAGCAGCCCCCAGCTGACAGGGGCGGGCAGGGCAACTAATGAAAAACTGTTTTTT. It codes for CASSPQLTGAGRATNEKLFF.

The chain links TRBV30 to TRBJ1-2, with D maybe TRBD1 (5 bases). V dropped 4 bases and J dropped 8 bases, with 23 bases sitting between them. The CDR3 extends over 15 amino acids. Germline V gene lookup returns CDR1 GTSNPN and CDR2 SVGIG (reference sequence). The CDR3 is CAWTESGLGRGGYTF. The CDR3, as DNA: TGTGCCTGGACAGAATCAGGGTTGGGCCGAGGGGGCTACACCTTC.

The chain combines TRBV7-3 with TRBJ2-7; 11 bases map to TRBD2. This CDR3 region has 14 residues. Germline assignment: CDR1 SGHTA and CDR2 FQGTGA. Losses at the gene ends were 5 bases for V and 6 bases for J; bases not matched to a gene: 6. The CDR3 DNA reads TGTGCCAGCAGCCGCTTCGGGACTAGCGGCGAGCAGTACTTC. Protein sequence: CASSRFGTSGEQYF. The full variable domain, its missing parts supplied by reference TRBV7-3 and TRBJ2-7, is GAGVSQTPSNKVTEKGKYVELRCDPISGHTALYWYRQSLGQGPEFLIYFQGTGAADDSGLPNDRFFAVRPEGSVSTLKIQRTERGDSAVYLCASSRFGTSGEQYFGPGTRLTVT.

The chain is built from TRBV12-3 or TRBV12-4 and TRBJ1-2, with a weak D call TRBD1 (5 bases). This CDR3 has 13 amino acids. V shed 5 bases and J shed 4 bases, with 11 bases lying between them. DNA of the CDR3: TGTGCCAGCAGTGGGACGGACACCTATGGCTACACCTTC. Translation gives CASSGTDTYGYTF.

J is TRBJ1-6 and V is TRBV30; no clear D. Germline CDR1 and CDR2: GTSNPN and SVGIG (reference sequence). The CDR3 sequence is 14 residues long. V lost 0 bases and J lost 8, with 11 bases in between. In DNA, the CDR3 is TGTGCCTGGAGTGTAAGTCGAGAGGATTCACCCCTCCACTTT. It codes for CAWSVSREDSPLHF.

CDR3 residues: CASGLADGELFF. The CDR3 coding sequence is TGCGCCAGCGGACTAGCGGACGGGGAGCTGTTTTTT. The chain links TRBV10-2 to TRBJ2-2; 10 positions match TRBD2. Germline V gives CDR1 WSHSY, CDR2 SAAADI. V shed 8 bases and J 7 bases; nucleotides not matched to a gene: 1. This CDR3 comprises 12 residues.

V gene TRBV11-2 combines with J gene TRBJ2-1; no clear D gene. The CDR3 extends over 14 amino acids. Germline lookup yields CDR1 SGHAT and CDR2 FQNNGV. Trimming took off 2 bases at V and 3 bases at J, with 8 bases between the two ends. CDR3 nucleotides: TGTGCCAGCAGCTTATATCGATTCTACAATGAGCAGTTCTTC. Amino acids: CASSLYRFYNEQFF.

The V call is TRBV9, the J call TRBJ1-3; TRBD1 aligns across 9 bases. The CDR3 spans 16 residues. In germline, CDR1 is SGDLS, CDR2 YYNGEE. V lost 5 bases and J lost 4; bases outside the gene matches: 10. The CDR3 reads CASSFTGTGSGNTIYF. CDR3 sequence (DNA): TGTGCCAGCAGTTTCACCGGGACAGGGTCGGGAAACACCATATATTTT.

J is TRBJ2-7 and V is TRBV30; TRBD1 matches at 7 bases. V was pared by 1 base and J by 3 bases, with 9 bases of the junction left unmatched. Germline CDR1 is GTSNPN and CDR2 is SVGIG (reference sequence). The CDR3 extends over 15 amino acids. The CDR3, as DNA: TGTGCCTGGAGTGCCCGGACAGGTCCCCTCTACGAGCAGTACTTC. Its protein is CAWSARTGPLYEQYF.

The CDR3: CASGLVVTPNTGELFF. CDR3 in DNA: TGTGCTAGTGGTTTGGTCGTGACACCGAACACCGGGGAGCTGTTTTTT. The J gene is TRBJ2-2, the V gene TRBV12-5; D not certain. The ends were cut back, 0 bases at V and 0 bases at J, with 8 bases in the middle. The CDR3 sequence is 16 residues long. The germline gives CDR1 LGHNT, CDR2 FRNRAP.

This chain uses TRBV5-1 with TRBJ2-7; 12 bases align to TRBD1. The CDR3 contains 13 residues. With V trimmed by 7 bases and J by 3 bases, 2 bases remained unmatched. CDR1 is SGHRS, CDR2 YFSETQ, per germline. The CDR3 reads CASGTGGVYEQYF. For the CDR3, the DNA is TGCGCCAGCGGGACAGGGGGCGTCTACGAGCAGTACTTC.

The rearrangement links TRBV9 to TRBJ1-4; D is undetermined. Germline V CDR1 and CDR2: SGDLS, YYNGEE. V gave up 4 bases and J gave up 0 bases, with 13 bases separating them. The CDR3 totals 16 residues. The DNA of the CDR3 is TGTGCCAGCAGCCACGGACGGGGAGCAACTAATGAAAAACTGTTTTTT. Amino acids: CASSHGRGATNEKLFF.